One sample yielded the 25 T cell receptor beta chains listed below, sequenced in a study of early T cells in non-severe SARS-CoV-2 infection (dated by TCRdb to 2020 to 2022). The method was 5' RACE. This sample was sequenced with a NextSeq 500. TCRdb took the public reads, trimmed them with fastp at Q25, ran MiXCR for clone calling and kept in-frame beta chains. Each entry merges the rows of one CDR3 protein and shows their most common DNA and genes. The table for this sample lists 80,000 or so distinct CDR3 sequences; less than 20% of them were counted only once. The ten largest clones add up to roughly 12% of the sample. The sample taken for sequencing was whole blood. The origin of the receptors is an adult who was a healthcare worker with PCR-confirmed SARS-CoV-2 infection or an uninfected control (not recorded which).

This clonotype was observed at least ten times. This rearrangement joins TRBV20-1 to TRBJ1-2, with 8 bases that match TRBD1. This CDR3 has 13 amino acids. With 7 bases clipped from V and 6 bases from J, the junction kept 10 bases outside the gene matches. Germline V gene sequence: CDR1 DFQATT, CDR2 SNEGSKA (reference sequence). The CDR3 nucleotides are TGCAGTGTTGACAGGGGCGCGAGGAATGGCTACACCTTC. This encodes CSVDRGARNGYTF.

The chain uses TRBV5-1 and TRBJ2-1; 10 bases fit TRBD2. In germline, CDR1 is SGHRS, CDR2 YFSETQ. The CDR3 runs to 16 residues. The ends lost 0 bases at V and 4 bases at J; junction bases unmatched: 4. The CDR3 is CASSLAGTSVYNEQFF. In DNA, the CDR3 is TGCGCCAGCAGCTTGGCCGGGACTAGCGTGTACAATGAGCAGTTCTTC.

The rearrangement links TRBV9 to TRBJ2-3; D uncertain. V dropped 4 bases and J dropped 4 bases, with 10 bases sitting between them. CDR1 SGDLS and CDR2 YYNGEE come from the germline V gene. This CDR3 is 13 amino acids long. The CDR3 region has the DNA TGTGCCAGCAGCCAACACGGCCCAGATACGCAGTATTTT. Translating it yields CASSQHGPDTQYF.

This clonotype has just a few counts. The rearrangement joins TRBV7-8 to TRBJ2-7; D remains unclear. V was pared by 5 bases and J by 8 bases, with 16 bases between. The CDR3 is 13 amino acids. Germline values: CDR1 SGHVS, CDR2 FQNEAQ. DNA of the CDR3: TGTGCCAGCAGCATACCTGGGATACCCAAGCAGTACTTC. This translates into CASSIPGIPKQYF.

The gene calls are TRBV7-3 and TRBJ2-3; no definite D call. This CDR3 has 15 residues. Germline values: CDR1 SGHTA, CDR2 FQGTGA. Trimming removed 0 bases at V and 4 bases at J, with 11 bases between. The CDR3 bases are TGTGCCAGCAGCTTAACGTTAGGAAGAGCAGATACGCAGTATTTT. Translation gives CASSLTLGRADTQYF.

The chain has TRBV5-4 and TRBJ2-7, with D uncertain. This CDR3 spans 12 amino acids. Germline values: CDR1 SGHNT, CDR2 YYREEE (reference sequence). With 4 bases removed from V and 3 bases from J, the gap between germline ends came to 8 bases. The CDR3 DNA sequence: TGTGCCAGCAGCATCGACAACTACGAGCAGTACTTC. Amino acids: CASSIDNYEQYF.

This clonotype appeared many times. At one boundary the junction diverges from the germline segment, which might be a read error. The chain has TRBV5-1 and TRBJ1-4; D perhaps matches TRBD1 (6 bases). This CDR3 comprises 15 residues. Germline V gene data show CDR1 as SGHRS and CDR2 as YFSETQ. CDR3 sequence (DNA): TGCGCCAGCAGGTTGGACAGTTTATTTAATGAAAAACTGTTTTTT. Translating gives CASRLDSLFNEKLFF. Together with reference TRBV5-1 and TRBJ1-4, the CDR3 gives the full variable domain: KAGVTQTPRYLIKTRGQQVTLSCSPISGHRSVSWYQQTPGQGLQFLFEYFSETQRNKGNFPGRFSGRQFSNSRSEMNVSTLELGDSALYLCASRLDSLFNEKLFFGSGTQLSVL.

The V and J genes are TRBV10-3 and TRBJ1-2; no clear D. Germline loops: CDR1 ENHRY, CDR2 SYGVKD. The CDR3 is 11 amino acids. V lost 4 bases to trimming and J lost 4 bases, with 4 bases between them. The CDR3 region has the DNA TGTGCCATCAGTGGCCCCTATGGCTACACCTTC. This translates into CAISGPYGYTF.

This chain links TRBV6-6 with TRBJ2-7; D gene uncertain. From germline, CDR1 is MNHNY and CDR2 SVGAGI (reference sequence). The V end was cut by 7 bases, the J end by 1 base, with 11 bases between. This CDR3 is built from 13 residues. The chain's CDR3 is CASTRRDSYEQYF. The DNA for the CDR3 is TGTGCCAGCACCAGAAGAGATTCCTACGAGCAGTACTTC.

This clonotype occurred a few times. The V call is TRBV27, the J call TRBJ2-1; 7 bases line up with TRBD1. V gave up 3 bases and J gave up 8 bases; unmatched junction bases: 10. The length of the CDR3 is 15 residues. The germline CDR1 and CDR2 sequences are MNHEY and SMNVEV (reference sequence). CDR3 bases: TGTGCCAGCAGTTTGGCGGCAGGGGGACGTGATGAGCAGTTCTTC. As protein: CASSLAAGGRDEQFF.

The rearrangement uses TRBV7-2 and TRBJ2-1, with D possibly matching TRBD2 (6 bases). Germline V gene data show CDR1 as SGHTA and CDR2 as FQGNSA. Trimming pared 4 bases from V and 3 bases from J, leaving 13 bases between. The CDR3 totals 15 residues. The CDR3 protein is CASSYGLSGYNEQFF. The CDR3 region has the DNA TGTGCCAGCAGCTATGGACTATCAGGCTACAATGAGCAGTTCTTC.

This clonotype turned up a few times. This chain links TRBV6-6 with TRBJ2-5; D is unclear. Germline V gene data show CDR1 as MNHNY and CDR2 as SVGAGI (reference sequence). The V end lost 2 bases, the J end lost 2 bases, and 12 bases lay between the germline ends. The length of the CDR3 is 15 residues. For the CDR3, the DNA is TGTGCCAGCAGTTACCTGAATAGCAGGCAAGAGACCCAGTACTTC. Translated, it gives CASSYLNSRQETQYF.

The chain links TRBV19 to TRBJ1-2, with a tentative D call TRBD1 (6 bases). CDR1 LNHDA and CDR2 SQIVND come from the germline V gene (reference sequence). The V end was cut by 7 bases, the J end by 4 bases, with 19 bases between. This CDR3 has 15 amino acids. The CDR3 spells CASIGGQSTIYGYTF. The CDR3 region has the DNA TGTGCCAGTATAGGAGGACAGTCTACTATCTATGGCTACACCTTC.

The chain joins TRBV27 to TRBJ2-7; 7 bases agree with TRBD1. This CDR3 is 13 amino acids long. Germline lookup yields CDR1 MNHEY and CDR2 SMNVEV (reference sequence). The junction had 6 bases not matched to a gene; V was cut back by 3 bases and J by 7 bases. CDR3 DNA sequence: TGTGCCAGCAGTTTGCTACAGGGGTGGGAGCAGTACTTC. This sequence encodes CASSLLQGWEQYF.

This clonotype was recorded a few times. In DNA, the CDR3 is TGTGCCAGCAGTTTCGAGGGAGGGGTCGGGACTGAAGCTTTCTTT. Amino acid sequence: CASSFEGGVGTEAFF. V and J are TRBV28 and TRBJ1-1; D might be TRBD1 (5 bases). CDR1 is MDHEN and CDR2 is SYDVKM in the germline V gene. CDR3 size: 15 residues. Trimming left V 3 bases short and J 5 bases short, with 16 bases between. The entire variable domain, with the rest obtained from reference TRBV28 and TRBJ1-1, is as follows: DVKVTQSSRYLVKRTGEKVFLECVQDMDHENMFWYRQDPGLGLRLIYFSYDVKMKEKGDIPEGYSVSREKKERFSLILESASTNQTSMYLCASSFEGGVGTEAFFGQGTRLTVV.

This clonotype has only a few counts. The CDR3 loop is CASSNGGTGAYEQYF. In DNA form, the CDR3 reads TGTGCCAGCAGTAACGGTGGGACAGGGGCCTACGAGCAGTACTTC. The gene calls are TRBV6-5 and TRBJ2-7; 10 nucleotides match TRBD1. Germline values: CDR1 MNHEY, CDR2 SVGAGI. J was trimmed by 2 bases and V by 5 bases; bases with no gene match: 6. The CDR3 spans 15 residues.

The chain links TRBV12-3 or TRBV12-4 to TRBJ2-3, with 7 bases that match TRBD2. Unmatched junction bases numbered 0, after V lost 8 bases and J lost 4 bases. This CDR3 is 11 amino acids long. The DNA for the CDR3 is TGTGCCAGCGGACTAGCAGATACGCAGTATTTT. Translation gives CASGLADTQYF.

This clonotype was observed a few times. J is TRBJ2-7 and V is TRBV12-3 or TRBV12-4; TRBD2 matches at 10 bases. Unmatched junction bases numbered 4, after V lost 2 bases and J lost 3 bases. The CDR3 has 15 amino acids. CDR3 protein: CASSLLAGVFYEQYF. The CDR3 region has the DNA TGTGCCAGCAGTTTACTAGCGGGAGTCTTCTACGAGCAGTACTTC.

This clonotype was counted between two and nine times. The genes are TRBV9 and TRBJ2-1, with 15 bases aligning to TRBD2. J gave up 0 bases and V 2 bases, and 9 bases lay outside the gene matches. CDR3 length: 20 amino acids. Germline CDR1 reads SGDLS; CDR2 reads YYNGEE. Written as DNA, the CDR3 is TGTGCCAGCAGCGTTCAGGGACTAGCGGGGGGCCAAACCTCCTACAATGAGCAGTTCTTC. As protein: CASSVQGLAGGQTSYNEQFF.

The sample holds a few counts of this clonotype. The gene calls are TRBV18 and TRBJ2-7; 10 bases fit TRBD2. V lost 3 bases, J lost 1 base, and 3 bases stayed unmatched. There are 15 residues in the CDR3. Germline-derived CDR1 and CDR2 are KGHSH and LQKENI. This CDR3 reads CASSPRTSGSYEQYF. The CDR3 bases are TGTGCCAGCTCACCGAGGACTAGCGGATCCTACGAGCAGTACTTC. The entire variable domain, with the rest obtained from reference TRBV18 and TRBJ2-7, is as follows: NAGVMQNPRHLVRRRGQEARLRCSPMKGHSHVYWYRQLPEEGLKFMVYLQKENIIDESGMPKERFSAEFPKEGPSILRIQQVVRGDSAAYFCASSPRTSGSYEQYFGPGTRLTVT.

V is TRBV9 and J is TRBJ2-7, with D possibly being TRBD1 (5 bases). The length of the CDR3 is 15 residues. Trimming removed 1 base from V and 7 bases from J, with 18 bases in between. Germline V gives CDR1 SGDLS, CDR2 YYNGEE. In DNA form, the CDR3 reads TGTGCCAGCAGCGTACATGACAGCAACTACGGGGAGCAGTACTTC. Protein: CASSVHDSNYGEQYF.

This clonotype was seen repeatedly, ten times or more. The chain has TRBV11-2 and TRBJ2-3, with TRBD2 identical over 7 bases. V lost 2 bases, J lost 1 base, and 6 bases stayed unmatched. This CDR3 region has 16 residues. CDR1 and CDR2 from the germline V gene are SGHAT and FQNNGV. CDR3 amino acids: CASSLWEGKRTDTQYF. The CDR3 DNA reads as TGTGCCAGCAGCTTATGGGAGGGCAAGCGCACAGATACGCAGTATTTT.

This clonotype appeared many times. DNA of the CDR3: TGCGCCAGCAGCTGGGCGGGATCGAACACCGGGGAGCTGTTTTTT. Translated: CASSWAGSNTGELFF. V is TRBV5-1 and J is TRBJ2-2, with a possible D match to TRBD2 (6 bases). The V and J ends lost 3 bases and 0 bases respectively, with 9 bases between them. The CDR3 runs 15 residues. Looked up from germline, CDR1 is SGHRS and CDR2 is YFSETQ.

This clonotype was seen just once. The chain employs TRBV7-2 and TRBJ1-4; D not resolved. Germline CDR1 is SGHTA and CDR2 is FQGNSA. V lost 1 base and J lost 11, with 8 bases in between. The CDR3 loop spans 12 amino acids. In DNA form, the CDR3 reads TGTGCCAGCAGCTTAGGTTTCGAGAAACTGTTTTTT. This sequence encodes CASSLGFEKLFF. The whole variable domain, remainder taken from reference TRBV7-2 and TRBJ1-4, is GAGVSQSPSNKVTEKGKDVELRCDPISGHTALYWYRQSLGQGLEFLIYFQGNSAPDKSGLPSDRFSAERTGGSVSTLTIQRTQQEDSAVYLCASSLGFEKLFFGSGTQLSVL.

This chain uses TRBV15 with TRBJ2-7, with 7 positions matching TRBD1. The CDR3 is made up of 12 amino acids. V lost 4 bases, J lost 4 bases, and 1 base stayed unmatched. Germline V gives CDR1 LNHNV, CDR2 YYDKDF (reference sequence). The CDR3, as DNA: TGTGCCACCAGCAACAGGGGATACGAGCAGTACTTC. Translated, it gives CATSNRGYEQYF.